This record concerns one T cell receptor (beta chain) sequence. Its antigen is not known. A much larger clone differs from this one at a single base, so this may be a read error. The sample holds other DNA sequences that translate to the same CDR3. These data belong to a study of shared clonotypes between healthy human individuals. Study-level background: Donor composition was a couple of women and three men, aged 18 to 49.

Approximately 200 ng DNA, 30,000 or so T cell genomes, went into each sorted-subset replicate PCR. Sequencing used immunoSEQ multiplex PCR; TCRdb keeps in-frame clones, though not all of them. This table has hundreds of thousands of clones, 73% appearing once. Trimming cost V 5 bases and J 1 base, with 8 bases left between them. The CDR3 contains 13 residues. Germline CDR1 reads SGHTA; CDR2 reads FQGNSA. General study points: Investigators expected sequencing depth to affect clonotype sharing among donors.

This sequence joins TRBV7-2 and TRBJ1-1; perhaps TRBD1 as D (5 bases). Sequencing was done on a sample of memory CD4+ T cells sorted from blood. As for subset: CD45RA-negative fraction. The TCR sequence derives from a woman in her 30s in good health. The CDR3 DNA is TGTGCCAGCAGCCCCCAGGGGAACACTGAAGCTTTCTTT. This encodes CASSPQGNTEAFF.